This T cell receptor (beta chain) derives from a study of neoadjuvant nivolumab and ipilimumab in lung cancer. Study context: Nivolumab 3 mg/kg was given days 1, 15 and 29, plus ipilimumab 1 mg/kg day 1 in combination. Study results and caveats: From pretherapy to surgery, tumor richness and clonality rose with dual therapy. Pretherapy blood TCR richness correlated positively with resected tumor richness.

In its sample, this clone was seen a few times. Its antigen is unknown. Generated by immunoSEQ multiplex PCR, the TCRdb table keeps only in-frame clones and is missing some. The profile shows 15,000 to 20,000 clones, approximately 76% of them singletons. The receptor comes from an adult with non-small cell lung cancer. The sample was tumor tissue, taken after neoadjuvant nivolumab, alone or with ipilimumab, at or shortly before surgery.

CDR3 coding DNA: TGTGCCAGCTCACCAGGGAACAGGCAGCCCCAGCATTTT. Its translation is CASSPGNRQPQHF. The V gene is TRBV18, the J gene TRBJ1-5, with a possible D match to TRBD1 (5 bases). The V end was cut by 2 bases, the J end by 7 bases, with 9 bases between. Germline V lookup: CDR1 KGHSH, CDR2 LQKENI. CDR3 length equals 13 residues.